Below, one T cell receptor (beta chain) is given with its context. The antigen remains undetermined. All donors were healthy Finnish infants who were undergoing corrective surgery to treat congenital heart defects. Only four of the eight donors provided a 0.5-1 mL blood sample. Blood DNA came from all available leukocytes, not a fixed cell number. Sequencing used immunoSEQ multiplex PCR; TCRdb keeps in-frame clones, though not all of them. The profile shows some 44,000 clones, 95% of them singletons. The germline gives CDR1 PRHDT, CDR2 FYEKMQ (reference sequence). The ends were cut back, 0 bases at V and 0 bases at J, with 7 bases in the middle. This CDR3 spans 15 amino acids. This sample was included in a study of human thymus T cells. Regarding the study as a whole: Repertoires from thymus and blood appeared to show biased V and J gene usage.

The sequenced material came from blood. This clonotype originated in a girl under three years old with a congenital heart defect but otherwise immunologically healthy. The chain links TRBV13 to TRBJ2-3, with D unresolved. The CDR3 reads CASSLGLSSTDTQYF. CDR3 in DNA: TGTGCCAGCAGCTTAGGCCTTAGTAGCACAGATACGCAGTATTTT.